This T cell receptor beta chain derives from a study of T cell responses to AZD1222 COVID-19 vaccine. Study observations and caveats: Baseline seropositives among AZD1222 recipients totaled only 5 to 7. Epitopes outside B.1.351 and B.1.1.7 mutated regions reportedly drew nearly half of spike TCRs. Along spike, vaccine-associated CD4 TCRs were found throughout, with dominance at 160-218 and 743-854.

Assay used: immunoSEQ multiplex PCR; TCRdb lists only in-frame clones, some missing. The sample holds about 79,000 clones; 80% are singletons and the top ten take less than 25%. This CDR3 region has 16 residues. V shed 5 bases and J 0 bases; nucleotides not matched to a gene: 6. Germline V gives CDR1 SGHTA, CDR2 FQGNSA. In the case of this clone: Its target is unknown.

The sample consisted of peripheral blood, taken on day 0 of AZD1222 vaccination. J is TRBJ2-1 and V is TRBV7-2; the match to TRBD1 covers 8 bases. The TCR comes from an adult in good health. Here the CDR3 DNA reads TGTGCCAGCAGCGCCATGGACAGGGTCTCCTACAATGAGCAGTTCTTC. The encoded protein is CASSAMDRVSYNEQFF.